This T cell receptor beta chain is from a study of human T cells and chemical hapten exposure. Study in general: The study traced per-sample TCR yield variation mainly to small differences in pooled library volumes. Study observations and caveats: Among expanded TCRs, significantly more large CDR3 similarity clusters formed than among controls.

Attachment of unique molecular identifiers to individual cDNA molecules was performed in the library. Using its own MiXCR run on the RACE reads, TCRdb lists one record per CDR3 protein. Of hundreds of thousands of distinct CDR3 sequences in the sample, about 6% were seen once. The CDR3 totals 13 residues. CDR1 LGHDT and CDR2 YNNKEL come from the germline V gene (reference sequence). The V gene lost 8 bases and the J gene lost 3 bases, with 14 bases spanning the gap. The time point: patch test 2, 6 weeks after DPC sensitization. Treatment defined: therapeutic diphenylcyclopropenone sensitization with weekly scalp DPC. On this clonotype itself: No antigen is known for it.

The genes are TRBV3-1 and TRBJ2-7; D perhaps matches TRBD1 (7 bases). The specimen comprised whole blood, sampled in connection with sensitization to the hapten diphenylcyclopropenone (DPC). This receptor was taken from a woman aged 18-35 years with alopecia areata. Some clones in this sample may be carry-over from other donors' samples. The CDR3 sequence: CASGGGLSYEQYF. For the CDR3, the DNA is TGTGCCAGCGGAGGGGGCCTAAGCTACGAGCAGTACTTC.